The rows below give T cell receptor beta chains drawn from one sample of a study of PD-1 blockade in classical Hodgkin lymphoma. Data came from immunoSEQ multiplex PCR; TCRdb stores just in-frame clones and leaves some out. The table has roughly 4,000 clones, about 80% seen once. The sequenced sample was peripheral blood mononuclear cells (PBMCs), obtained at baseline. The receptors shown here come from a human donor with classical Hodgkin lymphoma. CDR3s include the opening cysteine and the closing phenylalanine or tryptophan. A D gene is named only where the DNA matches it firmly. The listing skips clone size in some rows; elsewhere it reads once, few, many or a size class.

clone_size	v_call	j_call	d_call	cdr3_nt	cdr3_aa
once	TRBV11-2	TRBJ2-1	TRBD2	TGTGCCAGCAGCTCTCGACTAGCGGGGGGGCCAGATGAGCAGTTCTTC	CASSSRLAGGPDEQFF
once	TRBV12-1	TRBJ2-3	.	TGTGCCAGCAGCCTTGCGGGAGGGGTCCGTACGCAGTATTTT	CASSLAGGVRTQYF
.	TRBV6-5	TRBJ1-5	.	TGTGCCAGCAGTCACTCCGACAACGGGGGTCAGCCCCAGCATTTT	CASSHSDNGGQPQHF
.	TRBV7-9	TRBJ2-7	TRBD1	TGTGCCAGCAGCTTAGTCGACAGGGGATACGAGCAGTACTTC	CASSLVDRGYEQYF
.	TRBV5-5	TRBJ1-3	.	TGTGCCAGCAGCGACATGATCGGAAACACCATATATTTT	CASSDMIGNTIYF
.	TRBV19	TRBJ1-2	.	TGTGCCAGTACCGTGGACAGCTTCTATGGCTACACCTTC	CASTVDSFYGYTF
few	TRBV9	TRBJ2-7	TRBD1	TGTGCCAGCAGCGCGGGACAGGGGTTCTCCTACGAGCAGTACTTC	CASSAGQGFSYEQYF
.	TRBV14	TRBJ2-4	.	TGTGCCAGCAGCCAAGATTGGACAGCGGGCAAAAACATTCAGTACTTC	CASSQDWTAGKNIQYF
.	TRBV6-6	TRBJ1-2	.	TGTGCCAGCGAGGGCCAACTCCTCAACTATGGCTACACCTTC	CASEGQLLNYGYTF
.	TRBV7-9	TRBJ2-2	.	TGTGCCAGCAGCCTCCCCGGGGCGTCGAACACCGGGGAGCTGTTTTTT	CASSLPGASNTGELFF
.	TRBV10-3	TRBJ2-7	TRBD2	TGTGCCATCAGTGAATCGGTCCCCGGGAGGGAGCAGTACTTC	CAISESVPGREQYF
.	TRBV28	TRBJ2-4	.	TGTGCCAGCAGTTTAGCGGGTATAGCCAAAAACATTCAGTACTTC	CASSLAGIAKNIQYF
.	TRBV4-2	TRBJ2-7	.	TGTGCCAGCAGCCAGGGGGGCTATAGCTCCTACGAGCAGTACTTC	CASSQGGYSSYEQYF
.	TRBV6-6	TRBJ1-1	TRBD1	TGTGCCAGCAGCACACAGGGGACCGCGATGAAAGCTTTCTTT	CASSTQGTAMKAFF
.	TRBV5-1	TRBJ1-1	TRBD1	TGCGCCAGCAGACGACAGGGGGCGGTCACTGAAGCTTTCTTT	CASRRQGAVTEAFF
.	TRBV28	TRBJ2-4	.	TGTGCCAGCAGTTTACCGGGGGCCCAAGCCAAAAACATTCAGTACTTC	CASSLPGAQAKNIQYF
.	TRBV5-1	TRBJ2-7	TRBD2	TGCGCCAGCAGCTCCGGGACTAGCGGGAGGGCCTCCTACGAGCAGTACTTC	CASSSGTSGRASYEQYF
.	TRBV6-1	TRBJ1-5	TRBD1	TGTGCCAGCAGTGAGACGCTGACAGGGAAAGGCAGCAATCAGCCCCAGCATTTT	CASSETLTGKGSNQPQHF
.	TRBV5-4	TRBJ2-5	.	TGTGCCAGCACCCTGATGGGGGCGGGGGAGACCCAGTACTTC	CASTLMGAGETQYF
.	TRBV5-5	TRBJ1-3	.	TGTGCCAGCAGCCCTCCGGGGGGCAGGTCTGGAAACACCATATATTTT	CASSPPGGRSGNTIYF
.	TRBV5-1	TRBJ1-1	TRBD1	TGCGCCAGCAGACCGGGACAGGGATGGACTGAAGCTTTCTTT	CASRPGQGWTEAFF
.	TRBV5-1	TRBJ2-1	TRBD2	TGCGCCAGCAGCTTGGGACTAGCGGTAACCTACAATGAGCAGTTCTTC	CASSLGLAVTYNEQFF
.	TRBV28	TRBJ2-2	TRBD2	TGTGCCAGCATAGGGACTAGCGAGACCGGGGAGCTGTTTTTT	CASIGTSETGELFF
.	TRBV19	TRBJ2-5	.	TGTGCCAGTAGTATGTCTTTGTCCCTCCAAGAGACCCAGTACTTC	CASSMSLSLQETQYF
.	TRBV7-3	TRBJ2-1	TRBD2	TGTGCCAGCAGCTTAGGTAGTCTAGCGGGAGTCAATGAGCAGTTCTTC	CASSLGSLAGVNEQFF
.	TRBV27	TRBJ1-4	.	TGTGCCAGCAGACCCCAGACAGCCCCTAATGAAAAACTGTTTTTT	CASRPQTAPNEKLFF
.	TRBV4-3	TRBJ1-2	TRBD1	TGCGCCAGCAGCCAAAATCCGGGACAGCAGAACTATGGCTACACCTTC	CASSQNPGQQNYGYTF
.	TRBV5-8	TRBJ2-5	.	TGTGCCAGCAGCTTAAATCTAGGCGGGAAGATCGAGACCCAGTACTTC	CASSLNLGGKIETQYF
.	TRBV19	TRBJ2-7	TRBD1	TGTGCCAGTAGTCCCGGGACAGCTATCTACGAGCAGTACTTC	CASSPGTAIYEQYF
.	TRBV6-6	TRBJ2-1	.	TGTGCCAGCAGTTACGGGGGCAATGAGCAGTTCTTC	CASSYGGNEQFF
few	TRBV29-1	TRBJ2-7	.	TGCAGCGCCTCGCCCTCCAGCGGCTGGAACGAGCAGTACTTC	CSASPSSGWNEQYF
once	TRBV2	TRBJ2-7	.	TGTGCCAGCAGTGAACGCCCGGGTCGGCTCTACGAGCAGTACTTC	CASSERPGRLYEQYF
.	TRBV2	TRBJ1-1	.	TGTGCCAGCAGTGTATGGGTGAACACTGAAGCTTTCTTT	CASSVWVNTEAFF
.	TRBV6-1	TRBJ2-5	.	TGTGCCAGCAGTGAAGGGGGAGCGGTAGAGACCCAGTACTTC	CASSEGGAVETQYF
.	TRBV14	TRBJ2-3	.	TGTGCCAGCAGCCAATGGCAGGGCACAGATACGCAGTATTTT	CASSQWQGTDTQYF
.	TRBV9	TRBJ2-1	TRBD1	TGTGCCAGCAGCCCCCGACAGGGCTTCAATGAGCAGTTCTTC	CASSPRQGFNEQFF
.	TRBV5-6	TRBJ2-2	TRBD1	TGTGCCAGCAGCCGTGGACAGGGGCTAGTCGGCACCGGGGAGCTGTTTTTT	CASSRGQGLVGTGELFF
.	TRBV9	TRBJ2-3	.	TGTGCCAGCAGCGTATCTGGTAGGGGTGCAGATACGCAGTATTTT	CASSVSGRGADTQYF
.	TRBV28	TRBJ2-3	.	TGTGCCAGCAGTCTCACAGATACGCAGTATTTT	CASSLTDTQYF
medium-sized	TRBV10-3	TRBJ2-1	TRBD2	TGTGCCATCAGTGGTGCTAGCGGGGGCCCCAGCTCCTACAATGAGCAGTTCTTC	CAISGASGGPSSYNEQFF
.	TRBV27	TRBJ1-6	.	TGTGCCAGCAGCGTCGGGGCCGCGCTGAATTCACCCCTCCACTTT	CASSVGAALNSPLHF
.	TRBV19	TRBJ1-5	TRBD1	TGTGCCAGTAGCGTACTGGACAGGGCGGGGTGGGGCAATCAGCCCCAGCATTTT	CASSVLDRAGWGNQPQHF
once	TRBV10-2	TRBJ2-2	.	TGCGCCAGCAGTGAGCGGGCAGGGATCAACACCGGGGAGCTGTTTTTT	CASSERAGINTGELFF
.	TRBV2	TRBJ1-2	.	TGTGCCAGCAGTGGTGAAGGGAGGCTAGGCTACACCTTC	CASSGEGRLGYTF
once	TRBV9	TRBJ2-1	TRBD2	TGTGCCAGCAGCCCCAGTTTACAGGGTTGGACTAGCGGGAGGTACAATGAGCAGTTCTTC	CASSPSLQGWTSGRYNEQFF
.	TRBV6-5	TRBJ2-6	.	TGTGCCAGCAAGGCGGGGCCCGGGGCCAACGTCCTGACTTTC	CASKAGPGANVLTF
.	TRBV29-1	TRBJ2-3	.	TGCAGCGTTGTTCCGGTTGGAGATACGCAGTATTTT	CSVVPVGDTQYF
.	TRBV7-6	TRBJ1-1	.	TGTGCCAGCAGCTTAGCTGATGGCACTGAAGCTTTCTTT	CASSLADGTEAFF
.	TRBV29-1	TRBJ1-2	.	TGCAGCGTTGAAGTCATGACAGGCGGCTATGGCTACACCTTC	CSVEVMTGGYGYTF
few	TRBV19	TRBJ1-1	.	TGTGCCAGTAGTAACTCCCCGAACACTGAAGCTTTCTTT	CASSNSPNTEAFF
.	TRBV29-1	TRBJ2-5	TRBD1	TGCAGCTCCGGGACAGGGACTCAAGAGACCCAGTACTTC	CSSGTGTQETQYF
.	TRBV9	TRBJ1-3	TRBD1	TGTGCCAGCAGCGTATTCGACGGGACAGTCACGTCTGGAAACACCATATATTTT	CASSVFDGTVTSGNTIYF
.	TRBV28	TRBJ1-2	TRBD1	TGTGCCAGCAGTTTAACCGGGACAGGACCTAACTATGGCTACACCTTC	CASSLTGTGPNYGYTF
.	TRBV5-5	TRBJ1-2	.	TGTGCCAGCAGCACCGCACCGGGGAGAGCAGACACCTTC	CASSTAPGRADTF
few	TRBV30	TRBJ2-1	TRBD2	TGTGCCTGGACCCCACTAGCGGCCTACAATGAGCAGTTCTTC	CAWTPLAAYNEQFF
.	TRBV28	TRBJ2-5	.	TGTGCCAGCAGGATTGGGACCGGCGTAGAGACCCAGTACTTC	CASRIGTGVETQYF
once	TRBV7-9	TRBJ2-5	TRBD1	TGTGCCAGCAGCGCGGACAGGGATCAAGAGACCCAGTACTTC	CASSADRDQETQYF
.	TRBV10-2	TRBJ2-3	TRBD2	TGCGCCAGCAGTAGAGCGGGGGCCGGCACAGATACGCAGTATTTT	CASSRAGAGTDTQYF
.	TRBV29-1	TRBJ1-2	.	TGCAGCGTGGATTCCGAGCGTTGGCTCGAGGCTCAACAGGGCCGGGATGGCTACACCTTC	CSVDSERWLEAQQGRDGYTF
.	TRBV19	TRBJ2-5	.	TGTGCCAGTCGACAGGCCGGGGAGACCCAGTACTTC	CASRQAGETQYF